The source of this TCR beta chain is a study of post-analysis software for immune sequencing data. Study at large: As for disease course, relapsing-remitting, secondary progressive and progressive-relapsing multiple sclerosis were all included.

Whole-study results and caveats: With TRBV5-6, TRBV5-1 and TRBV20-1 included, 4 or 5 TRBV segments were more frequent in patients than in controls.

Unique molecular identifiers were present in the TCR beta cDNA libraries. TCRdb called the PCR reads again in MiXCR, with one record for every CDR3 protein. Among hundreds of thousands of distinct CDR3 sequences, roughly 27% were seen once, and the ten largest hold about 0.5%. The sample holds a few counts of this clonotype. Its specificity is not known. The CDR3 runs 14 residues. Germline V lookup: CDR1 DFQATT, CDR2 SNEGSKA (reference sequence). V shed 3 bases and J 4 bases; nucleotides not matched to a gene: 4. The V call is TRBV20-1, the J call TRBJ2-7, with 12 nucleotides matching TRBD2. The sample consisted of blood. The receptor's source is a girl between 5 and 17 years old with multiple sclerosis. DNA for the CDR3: TGCAGTGCTAGGGGGACTAGCGGGTTTTACGAGCAGTACTTC. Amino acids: CSARGTSGFYEQYF.